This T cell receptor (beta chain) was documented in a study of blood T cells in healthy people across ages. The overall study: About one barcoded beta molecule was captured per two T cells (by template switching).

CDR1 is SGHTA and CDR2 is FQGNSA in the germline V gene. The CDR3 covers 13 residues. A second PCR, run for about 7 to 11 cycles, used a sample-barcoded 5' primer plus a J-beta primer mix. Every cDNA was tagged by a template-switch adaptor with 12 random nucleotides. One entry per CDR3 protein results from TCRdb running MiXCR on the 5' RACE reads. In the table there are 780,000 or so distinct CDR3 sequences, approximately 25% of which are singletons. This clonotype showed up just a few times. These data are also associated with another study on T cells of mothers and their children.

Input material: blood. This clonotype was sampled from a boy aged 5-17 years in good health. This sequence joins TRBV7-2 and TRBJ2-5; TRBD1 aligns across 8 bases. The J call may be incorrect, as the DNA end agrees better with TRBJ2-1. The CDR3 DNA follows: TGTGCCAGCAGGGGGACAGGTCGGTATGAGCAGTTCTTC. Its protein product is CASRGTGRYEQFF.